This T cell receptor (beta chain) was recorded in a study of a mutant IDH1 vaccine in newly diagnosed glioma. Time point: week 35, safety follow-up. Doses consisted of 300 ug of mutant IDH1 20-mer peptide each, paired with topical imiquimod. The protocol was immunoSEQ multiplex PCR, while the TCRdb copy is restricted to in-frame clones and leaves out a portion. The sample lists approximately 61,000 clones, around 81% occurring once. This clone occurred once. Its antigen is still unknown. Trimming removed 3 bases from V and 1 base from J, with 12 bases in between. The length of the CDR3 is 15 residues. Germline V gives CDR1 LNHDA, CDR2 SQIVND (reference sequence).

The chain is built from TRBV19 and TRBJ1-1, with D tentatively TRBD1 (6 bases). The material was PBMCs, obtained from a glioma patient whose treatment included an IDH1 peptide vaccine. The TCR was taken from a man aged 40-49 years with glioma. CDR3 sequence reads: CASSMIPDRNTEAFF. The CDR3 DNA reads TGTGCCAGTAGTATGATTCCGGACAGGAACACTGAAGCTTTCTTT.